Each of the 20 T cell receptor beta chains below was sequenced from the same sample in a study of T cell responses to AZD1222 COVID-19 vaccine. Sequenced by immunoSEQ multiplex PCR; TCRdb stores in-frame clones only, minus some. This table has roughly 150,000 clones, about nine tenths appearing once. Sequenced material: peripheral blood, taken on day 0 of AZD1222 vaccination. Receptor source: an adult in good health.

This chain connects TRBV18 to TRBJ1-1, with unresolved D. CDR3 size: 13 residues. Per germline, CDR1 KGHSH and CDR2 LQKENI. V lost 5 bases, J lost 4 bases, and 11 bases lay in between. The CDR3 DNA reads as TGTGCCAGCTCAACCGCGGAGAGCACTGAAGCTTTCTTT. Translated, it gives CASSTAESTEAFF.

The V and J genes are TRBV7-9 and TRBJ2-3, with 7 bases fitting TRBD1. V lost 5 bases, J lost 1 base, and 6 bases stayed unmatched. Germline V gives CDR1 SEHNR, CDR2 FQNEAQ (reference sequence). CDR3 length: 15 residues. CDR3 sequence reads: CASSLGQGGTDTQYF. The CDR3 DNA sequence: TGTGCCAGCAGCCTTGGGCAGGGGGGCACAGATACGCAGTATTTT.

V gene TRBV5-5 combines with J gene TRBJ1-5, with D possibly being TRBD1 (6 bases). V dropped 0 bases and J dropped 2 bases, with 18 bases sitting between them. CDR3 length equals 18 residues. Germline values: CDR1 SGHKS, CDR2 YYEKEE (reference sequence). The CDR3 spells CASSLGARGISGNQPQHF. CDR3 coding DNA: TGTGCCAGCAGCTTGGGGGCAAGGGGGATTAGTGGCAATCAGCCCCAGCATTTT.

J is TRBJ2-2 and V is TRBV5-1; 8 nucleotides match TRBD1. The J segment lost 2 bases and the V segment lost 3 bases, leaving 6 bases of the junction unmatched. CDR1 and CDR2 from the germline V gene are SGHRS and YFSETQ. The CDR3 sequence is 16 residues long. CDR3 nucleotide sequence: TGCGCCAGCAGCTGGAATGGACAGGGCAACACCGGGGAGCTGTTTTTT. It translates to CASSWNGQGNTGELFF.

The rearrangement joins TRBV6-6 to TRBJ2-2; 8 bases match TRBD1. The germline V gene has CDR1 MNHNY and CDR2 SVGAGI (reference sequence). V lost 6 bases to trimming and J lost 4 bases; unmatched junction nucleotides: 19. The CDR3 extends over 19 amino acids. The CDR3 sequence is CASSYDRGTQLGLTGELFF. The DNA of the CDR3 is TGTGCCAGCAGCTATGACAGGGGTACACAATTAGGGCTCACCGGGGAGCTGTTTTTT.

The chain couples TRBV12-5 to TRBJ1-6; D gene uncertain. Germline V gives CDR1 LGHNT, CDR2 FRNRAP. The CDR3 is 16 residues long. The V gene lost 5 bases and the J gene lost 6 bases, with 17 bases spanning the gap. The CDR3 is CASGTQHNRLNSPLHF. CDR3 coding DNA: TGTGCTAGTGGTACTCAACACAATAGACTTAATTCACCCCTCCACTTT.

The rearrangement joins TRBV19 to TRBJ2-3; D is possibly TRBD1 (6 bases). The CDR3 runs 18 residues. Germline V gene data show CDR1 as LNHDA and CDR2 as SQIVND (reference sequence). V was shortened by 1 base and J by 4 bases, with 21 bases between the two germline ends. The CDR3 spells CASSIAGWGQAIPDTQYF. CDR3 nucleotides: TGTGCCAGTAGTATAGCCGGGTGGGGGCAGGCGATACCAGATACGCAGTATTTT.

CDR3 DNA: TGTGCCAGCACTGGAGAGGGTGTCTACGAGCAGTACTTC. Its translation: CASTGEGVYEQYF. The J gene is TRBJ2-7, the V gene TRBV2; tentative D call: TRBD2 (5 bases). Trimming stripped 7 bases from V and 3 bases from J, with 13 bases between. This CDR3 contains 13 residues. CDR1 SNHLY and CDR2 FYNNEI come from the germline V gene.

The chain recombines TRBV7-3 with TRBJ2-1, with D uncertain. Germline CDR1 reads SGHTA; CDR2 reads FQGTGA. The CDR3 has 12 amino acids. The V and J ends lost 3 bases and 7 bases respectively, with 7 bases between them. In DNA form, the CDR3 reads TGTGCCAGCAGCTTTGAAAGGAATGAGCAGTTCTTC. The encoded protein is CASSFERNEQFF.

The gene calls are TRBV29-1 and TRBJ2-2; no clear D. The germline V gene encodes CDR1 SQVTM and CDR2 ANQGSEA. The CDR3 runs 12 residues. Trimming took 3 bases from V and 2 from J, leaving 4 bases between them. This CDR3 reads CSVDDNTGELFF. In nucleotides, the CDR3 is TGCAGCGTTGATGATAACACCGGGGAGCTGTTTTTT.

The chain recombines TRBV7-3 with TRBJ2-5, with 7 bases identical to TRBD1. The CDR3 runs 15 residues. The junction had 7 bases not matched to a gene; V was cut back by 5 bases and J by 1 base. Germline V lookup: CDR1 SGHTA, CDR2 FQGTGA. CDR3 amino acids: CASSPMGQLQETQYF. The CDR3 nucleotides read TGTGCCAGCAGCCCTATGGGACAGCTCCAAGAGACCCAGTACTTC.

The J gene is TRBJ1-4, the V gene TRBV20-1; a weak D match, TRBD1 (5 bases). V shed 3 bases and J shed 8 bases, with 19 bases lying between them. CDR1 and CDR2 from the germline V gene are DFQATT and SNEGSKA (reference sequence). CDR3 length equals 15 residues. The CDR3 reads CSASFRWGRGEKLFF. CDR3 sequence (DNA): TGCAGTGCTAGTTTCCGATGGGGCCGGGGCGAAAAACTGTTTTTT.

This chain connects TRBV28 to TRBJ2-3; D is possibly TRBD1 (6 bases). The CDR3 consists of 15 residues. CDR1 is MDHEN and CDR2 is SYDVKM in the germline V gene. The CDR3 spells CASLGRDTGQDTQYF. The CDR3 bases are TGTGCGTCCTTAGGTAGGGACACGGGACAAGATACGCAGTATTTT.

The chain recombines TRBV9 with TRBJ2-2; D is possibly TRBD1 (6 bases). Germline CDR1 reads SGDLS; CDR2 reads YYNGEE. CDR3 size: 15 residues. Trimming cost V 2 bases and J 1 base, with 9 bases left between them. The CDR3 coding sequence is TGTGCCAGCAGCGTTACAGGGATGAACACCGGGGAGCTGTTTTTT. Protein: CASSVTGMNTGELFF.

Here the CDR3 reads CSVAQGGTGYTF. CDR3 nucleotide sequence: TGCAGCGTTGCCCAGGGGGGGACTGGCTACACCTTC. The gene calls are TRBV29-1 and TRBJ1-2; 7 positions agree with TRBD1. Germline assignment: CDR1 SQVTM and CDR2 ANQGSEA. The junction had 6 bases not matched to a gene; V was cut back by 4 bases and J by 7 bases. The CDR3 runs 12 residues.

The chain has TRBV7-2 and TRBJ1-6, with a weak D call TRBD1 (5 bases). Germline V CDR1 and CDR2: SGHTA, FQGNSA. V lost 1 base to trimming and J lost 6 bases, with 13 bases between them. This CDR3 is 16 amino acids long. The CDR3 reads CASSLGPGSANSPLHF. The CDR3 DNA reads TGTGCCAGCAGCTTAGGTCCAGGGTCGGCTAATTCACCCCTCCACTTT.

This chain joins TRBV5-1 and TRBJ2-4, with 7 bases that match TRBD1. V lost 4 bases, J lost 6 bases, and 4 bases stayed unmatched. The CDR3 extends over 13 amino acids. In germline, CDR1 is SGHRS, CDR2 YFSETQ. CDR3 bases: TGCGCCAGCAGCCCGGGACAGAGAAACATTCAGTACTTC. It specifies CASSPGQRNIQYF.

This clone showed up just a few times. V is TRBV6-2 or TRBV6-3 and J is TRBJ1-5; 11 positions agree with TRBD1. Trimming removed 4 bases from V and 6 bases from J; junction bases left unmatched: 2. The germline V gene encodes CDR1 MNHEY and CDR2 SVGEGT. The CDR3 runs 14 residues. CDR3 region: CASSSGTGGQPQHF. In nucleotides, the CDR3 is TGTGCCAGCAGTTCCGGGACAGGGGGTCAGCCCCAGCATTTT.

This clone has a single count. The chain couples TRBV30 to TRBJ1-2; a possible D gene is TRBD1 (5 bases). Germline V gene lookup returns CDR1 GTSNPN and CDR2 SVGIG (reference sequence). CDR3 size: 13 residues. The V end was cut by 3 bases, the J end by 7 bases, with 15 bases between. The CDR3 protein is CAWSQGGLFGYTF. The CDR3, as DNA: TGTGCCTGGAGCCAGGGAGGACTTTTTGGCTACACCTTC.

V usage is TRBV7-9 and J usage is TRBJ2-7; 10 bases fit TRBD2. Looked up from germline, CDR1 is SEHNR and CDR2 is FQNEAQ (reference sequence). V shed 5 bases, J shed 2 bases, and the junction held 6 bases outside the gene matches. The CDR3 runs 15 residues. CDR3 sequence reads: CASSPGLAETYEQYF. CDR3 bases: TGTGCCAGCAGCCCCGGACTAGCGGAAACCTACGAGCAGTACTTC.